This passage covers 18 T cell receptor beta chains from one sample sequenced in a study of blood T cell repertoires in COVID-19 (dated by TCRdb to between 2020 and 2021). Library preparation used the immunoSEQ multiplex PCR assay. Here the immuneACCESS table is served through TCRdb, limited to in-frame sequences with V and J called. Missing clones are a known gap in these copies; in checked studies unresolved V genes cover under half, and the rest lacks a known reason. For this sample there are 65,000 to 80,000 clones; roughly 90% appear just once. The biggest ten clones account for more than 15% of the sample. The specimen was peripheral blood. All receptors derive from an elderly man in a cohort sampled during active COVID-19.

The genes are TRBV5-1 and TRBJ1-2; TRBD1 matches at 11 bases. The CDR3 spans 17 residues. Germline lookup yields CDR1 SGHRS and CDR2 YFSETQ. J lost 5 bases, V lost 1 base, and 10 bases had no gene match. The DNA of the CDR3 is TGCGCCAGCAGCTTGACCCCGGGACAGGGGGGCTATTATGGCTACACCTTC. This translates into CASSLTPGQGGYYGYTF.

The chain combines TRBV19 with TRBJ2-3; 7 positions match TRBD1. V shed 9 bases and J 6 bases; nucleotides not matched to a gene: 12. The CDR3 runs 14 residues. The V gene's germline CDR1 is LNHDA and CDR2 SQIVND (reference sequence). The CDR3 bases are TGTGCCAGCAACCCCCAGGGGGTTTTGGATACGCAGTATTTT. Its translation: CASNPQGVLDTQYF.

This clone has a handful of counts. The J gene is TRBJ2-2, the V gene TRBV5-3; the match to TRBD1 covers 7 bases. TRBV5-3 is labeled an ORF, and its function is uncertain. The CDR3 has 16 residues. The trim removed 9 bases at V and 6 bases at J, leaving 17 bases unmatched. The CDR3 loop is CAMTGDGTDGPGELFF. The CDR3 DNA follows: TGTGCCATGACCGGGGACGGGACAGATGGTCCCGGGGAGCTGTTTTTT.

The chain has TRBV19 and TRBJ2-5, with 7 nucleotides matching TRBD1. The CDR3 has 14 residues. V dropped 4 bases and J dropped 4; count of bases not matched to a gene: 6. Germline CDR1 LNHDA, CDR2 SQIVND (reference sequence). CDR3 in amino acids: CASSRRQGGETQYF. The CDR3 coding sequence is TGTGCCAGTAGTAGAAGACAGGGTGGAGAGACCCAGTACTTC.

This clone appeared many times. The chain recombines TRBV11-3 with TRBJ2-5, with 8 bases fitting TRBD1. J lost 5 bases, V lost 5 bases, and 13 bases had no gene match. The germline V gene has CDR1 SGHNT and CDR2 YENEEA. The CDR3 loop spans 16 amino acids. CDR3 amino acids: CASSTDRGGLRETQYF. The CDR3 DNA sequence: TGTGCCAGCAGCACCGACAGGGGCGGGCTCCGGGAGACCCAGTACTTC. Combining the CDR3 with reference TRBV11-3 and TRBJ2-5 gives the whole variable domain EAGVVQSPRYKIIEKKQPVAFWCNPISGHNTLYWYLQNLGQGPELLIRYENEEAVDDSQLPKDRFSAERLKGVDSTLKIQPAELGDSAVYLCASSTDRGGLRETQYFGPGTRLLVL.

This clone appeared many times. The chain uses TRBV7-9 and TRBJ1-6, with 9 bases identical to TRBD1. Germline CDR1 SEHNR, CDR2 FQNEAQ (reference sequence). The ends lost 4 bases at V and 9 bases at J; junction bases unmatched: 4. This CDR3 is 14 amino acids long. The DNA for the CDR3 is TGTGCCAGCAGCTCGGGACAGGGAATTTCACCCCTCCACTTT. Translated: CASSSGQGISPLHF.

V is TRBV3-1 (or the pseudogene TRBV3-2) and J is TRBJ2-7; D may be TRBD2 (5 bases). Germline V gene lookup returns CDR1 LGHDT and CDR2 YNNKEL (reference sequence). CDR3 length: 15 residues. V lost 3 bases and J lost 0, with 12 bases in between. The CDR3 coding sequence is TGTGCCAGCAGCCAGAAATGGGAGAGCTCCTACGAGCAGTACTTC. This encodes CASSQKWESSYEQYF.

The chain has TRBV29-1 and TRBJ2-5, with 7 positions matching TRBD2. In germline, CDR1 is SQVTM, CDR2 ANQGSEA. The CDR3 consists of 12 residues. CDR3 region: CSTVGREETQYF. DNA for the CDR3: TGCAGTACTGTGGGGAGGGAAGAGACCCAGTACTTC.

The genes are TRBV5-4 and TRBJ2-6; D is unresolved. Looked up from germline, CDR1 is SGHNT and CDR2 is YYREEE (reference sequence). Deletions cut 4 bases from V and 1 base from J, with 9 bases between. This CDR3 has 15 amino acids. The CDR3 protein is CASSSTVSGANVLTF. CDR3 in DNA: TGTGCCAGCAGCAGTACAGTGTCTGGGGCCAACGTCCTGACTTTC.

This sequence joins TRBV9 and TRBJ2-1, with a tentative D call TRBD2 (5 bases). CDR3 size: 15 residues. Germline V gene sequence: CDR1 SGDLS, CDR2 YYNGEE. The ends were cut back, 2 bases at V and 0 bases at J, with 9 bases in the middle. CDR3 amino acids: CASSVSGSSYNEQFF. The CDR3 coding sequence is TGTGCCAGCAGCGTCTCGGGGAGCTCCTACAATGAGCAGTTCTTC.

The chain is built from TRBV7-8 and TRBJ2-3; perhaps TRBD2 as D (6 bases). The V gene's germline CDR1 is SGHVS and CDR2 FQNEAQ. CDR3 size: 16 residues. V lost 3 bases and J 1 base, leaving 14 bases between the germline ends. This chain's CDR3 is CASSFAGTSGTDTQYF. The CDR3 bases are TGTGCCAGCAGCTTTGCGGGGACCTCTGGCACAGATACGCAGTATTTT.

V is TRBV5-4 and J is TRBJ1-2; D is possibly TRBD1 (6 bases). Trimming removed 4 bases from V and 2 bases from J, with 12 bases in between. Germline V gene sequence: CDR1 SGHNT, CDR2 YYREEE (reference sequence). The CDR3 is 14 amino acids. The CDR3 spells CASSRYGQNYGYTF. CDR3 nucleotide sequence: TGTGCCAGCAGCCGATATGGACAGAACTATGGCTACACCTTC.

J is TRBJ1-2 and V is TRBV19, with a weak D call TRBD1 (6 bases). CDR1 LNHDA and CDR2 SQIVND come from the germline V gene (reference sequence). The CDR3 is made up of 13 amino acids. V lost 7 bases to trimming and J lost 5 bases, with 14 bases between them. The CDR3 bases are TGTGCCAGTACCAAACAGGGTGATTATGGCTACACCTTC. Protein: CASTKQGDYGYTF.

The CDR3 DNA follows: TGTGCCAGCAGCAGAAAGACTAGCGGGGTTAGCACAGATACGCAGTATTTT. Translation: CASSRKTSGVSTDTQYF. The chain links TRBV14 to TRBJ2-3, with TRBD2 matching over 11 bases. The CDR3 is made up of 17 amino acids. With 5 bases clipped from V and 0 bases from J, the junction kept 7 bases outside the gene matches. CDR1 SGHDN and CDR2 FVKESK come from the germline V gene.

This clone was recorded only once. The genes are TRBV18 and TRBJ2-5; 7 nucleotides align to TRBD2. The V gene end was trimmed by 6 bases and the J gene end by 2 bases; junction bases not matched to a gene: 6. This CDR3 has 14 amino acids. Per the germline V gene, CDR1 is KGHSH and CDR2 is LQKENI. The CDR3 spells CASSQTGGQETQYF. The CDR3, as DNA: TGTGCCAGCTCCCAAACGGGGGGACAAGAGACCCAGTACTTC. The full variable domain, with the rest looked up from reference TRBV18 and TRBJ2-5, is NAGVMQNPRHLVRRRGQEARLRCSPMKGHSHVYWYRQLPEEGLKFMVYLQKENIIDESGMPKERFSAEFPKEGPSILRIQQVVRGDSAAYFCASSQTGGQETQYFGPGTRLLVL.

Notes on this clone: Other nucleotide sequences in the sample specify the same CDR3. The chain is built from TRBV15 and TRBJ2-6; 10 bases match TRBD1. The V segment lost 2 bases and the J segment 1 base; nucleotides outside the gene matches: 2. Looked up from germline, CDR1 is LNHNV and CDR2 is YYDKDF (reference sequence). The CDR3 runs to 17 residues. The CDR3 DNA reads TGTGCCACCAGCAGAAGGACAGGGGGATCTGGGGCCAACGTCCTGACTTTC. It specifies CATSRRTGGSGANVLTF.

This clone was seen more than once but under ten times. The genes are TRBV14 and TRBJ2-3, with a weak D call TRBD1 (5 bases). Germline V gives CDR1 SGHDN, CDR2 FVKESK. Trimming pared 7 bases from V and 4 bases from J, leaving 12 bases between. The CDR3 runs 13 residues. The CDR3 DNA reads TGTGCCAGCACCCGAATGACAGCAGATACGCAGTATTTT. This encodes CASTRMTADTQYF. The whole variable domain, filled in from reference TRBV14 and TRBJ2-3, reads EAGVTQFPSHSVIEKGQTVTLRCDPISGHDNLYWYRRVMGKEIKFLLHFVKESKQDESGMPNNRFLAERTGGTYSTLKVQPAELEDSGVYFCASTRMTADTQYFGPGTRLTVL.

V usage is TRBV1 and J usage is TRBJ2-5; the D call in the table, TRBD2, was not verified against the DNA. TRBV1 is noted as a pseudogene. The CDR3 is 17 residues long. The CDR3, as DNA: TGCACCAGCAGCCAAGAATGGGGGAGCGGGGGGCAAGAGACCCAGTACTTC. This translates into CTSSQEWGSGGQETQYF.